The rows below give T cell receptor beta chains drawn from one sample of a study of cytomegalovirus exposure and HLA in healthy donors. The method was immunoSEQ multiplex PCR; TCRdb's version includes in-frame clones alone and lacks a portion of them. This sample has 150,000 to 200,000 clones, with under 80% found just once. Sequenced material: PBMCs. Every receptor here comes from a human donor in good health. The CDR3 runs from the conserved cysteine through the conserved F or W. The D gene is left open where the match is weak.

DNA: TGTGCCAGCAGTTACTCGATCGGACTAATGAACACTGAAGCTTTCTTT; CDR3: CASSYSIGLMNTEAFF; V: TRBV6-6; J: TRBJ1-1; length: 16; D: NA
DNA: TGTGCCAGCAGTCCTCAGGGGGCAGGCACTGAAGCTTTCTTT; CDR3: CASSPQGAGTEAFF; V: TRBV2; J: TRBJ1-1; length: 14; D: TRBD1
DNA: TGTGCCAGCAGCCAGGTCTTGGGCCGAATGGACTCGACCTTT; CDR3: CASSQVLGRMDSTF; V: TRBV4-2; J: TRBJ1-1; length: 14; D: NA
DNA: TGTGCCAGCAGTTCGGTGGCAGAGGTGAACACTGAAGCTTTCTTT; CDR3: CASSSVAEVNTEAFF; V: TRBV27; J: TRBJ1-1; length: 15; D: NA
DNA: TGCGCCAGCAGCTCCGACAGGGGGAATTCACCCCTCCACTTT; CDR3: CASSSDRGNSPLHF; V: TRBV5-1; J: TRBJ1-6; length: 14; D: TRBD1
DNA: TGTGCCAGCCAACCAGGCCGCAATCAGCCCCAGCATTTT; CDR3: CASQPGRNQPQHF; V: TRBV6-5; J: TRBJ1-5; length: 13; D: NA
DNA: TGTGCCAGCAACGCTGACAGGGCTGGGGCCAACGTCCTGACTTTC; CDR3: CASNADRAGANVLTF; V: TRBV21-1; J: TRBJ2-6; length: 15; D: NA
DNA: TGTGCCAGCAGCTTACTGGGCCTCAACCAAGAGACCCAGTACTTC; CDR3: CASSLLGLNQETQYF; V: TRBV7-9; J: TRBJ2-5; length: 15; D: NA
DNA: TGTGCCACCTCTCTCGAACACGGGGCCAACGTCCTGACTTTC; CDR3: CATSLEHGANVLTF; V: TRBV2; J: TRBJ2-6; length: 14; D: NA
DNA: TGTGCCAGTAGTATCGGGACAGGGGGCAATCAGCCCCAGCATTTT; CDR3: CASSIGTGGNQPQHF; V: TRBV19; J: TRBJ1-5; length: 15; D: TRBD1